This T cell receptor (beta chain) was sequenced during a study of T cell responses to AZD1222 COVID-19 vaccine. Data came from immunoSEQ multiplex PCR; TCRdb stores just in-frame clones and leaves some out. This table has 200,000 to 300,000 clones, 93% appearing once. Study-level findings and limits: White British donors predominated, females outnumbered males, and clonal diversity was possibly underestimated. The study sampled repertoires only after the peak T cell response. The study found Spike-specific TCR breadth and depth rose after two AZD1222 doses.

Germline CDR1 SGHNT, CDR2 YYREEE (reference sequence). Trimming cost V 4 bases and J 2 bases; bases outside gene matches: 4. The CDR3 is 15 amino acids. With regard to this clone: The antigen is undetermined.

Specimen: peripheral blood, collected on day 0 of AZD1222 vaccination. V is TRBV5-4 and J is TRBJ2-7; TRBD1 agrees at 12 bases. This TCR derives from an adult in good health. Written as DNA, the CDR3 is TGTGCCAGCAGCCCAGGGACAGGGGGCCCCTACGAGCAGTACTTC. This codes for CASSPGTGGPYEQYF.